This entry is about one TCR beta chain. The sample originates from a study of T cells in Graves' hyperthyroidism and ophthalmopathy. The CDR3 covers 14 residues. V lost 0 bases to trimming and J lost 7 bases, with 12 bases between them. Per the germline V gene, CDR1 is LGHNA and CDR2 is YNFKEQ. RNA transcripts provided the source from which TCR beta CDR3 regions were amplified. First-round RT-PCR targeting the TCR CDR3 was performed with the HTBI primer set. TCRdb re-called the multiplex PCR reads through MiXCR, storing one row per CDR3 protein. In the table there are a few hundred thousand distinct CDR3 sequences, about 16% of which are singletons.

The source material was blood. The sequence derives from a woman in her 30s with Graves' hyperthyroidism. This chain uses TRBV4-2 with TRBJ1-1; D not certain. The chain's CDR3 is CASSQDFYNGEAFF. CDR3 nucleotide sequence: TGTGCCAGCAGCCAAGACTTTTACAACGGTGAAGCTTTCTTT.